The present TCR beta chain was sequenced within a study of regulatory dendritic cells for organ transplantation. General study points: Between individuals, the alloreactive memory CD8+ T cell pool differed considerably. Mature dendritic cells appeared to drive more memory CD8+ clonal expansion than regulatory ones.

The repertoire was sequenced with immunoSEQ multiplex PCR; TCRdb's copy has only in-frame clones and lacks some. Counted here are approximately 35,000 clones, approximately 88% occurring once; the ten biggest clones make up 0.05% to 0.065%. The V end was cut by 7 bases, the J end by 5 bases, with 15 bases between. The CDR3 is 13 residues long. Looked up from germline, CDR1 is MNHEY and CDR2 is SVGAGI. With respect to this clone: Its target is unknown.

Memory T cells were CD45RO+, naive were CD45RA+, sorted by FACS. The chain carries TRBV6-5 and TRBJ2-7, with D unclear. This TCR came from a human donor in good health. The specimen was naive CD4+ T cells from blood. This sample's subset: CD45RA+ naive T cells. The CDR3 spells CASTRARADEQYF. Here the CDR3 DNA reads TGTGCCAGCACGAGAGCTCGAGCTGACGAGCAGTACTTC.